A selection of T cell receptor beta chains follows, all from one sample in a study of blood T cells in healthy people across ages. TCRdb ran MiXCR on the 5' RACE reads and lists one entry per CDR3 protein. The sample includes hundreds of thousands of distinct CDR3 sequences, 32% seen only once; the top ten take about 16%. Sequenced material: blood. Every receptor here comes from a woman aged 80 or over in good health. The CDR3 runs from the conserved cysteine through the conserved F or W. The order of the fields is CDR3 DNA, CDR3 protein, V gene, D gene, J gene, clone size, CDR3 length. A D gene is named only where the DNA matches it firmly. Some rows mark clone size as missing; the rest say once, few, many or name a class of expanded clone.

CDR3 DNA: TGCAGTGCTCCGATTTCCGGGACTACTCGCACCGGGGAGCTGTTTTTT
CDR3 protein: CSAPISGTTRTGELFF
V gene: TRBV20-1
D gene: TRBD2
J gene: TRBJ2-2
clone size: few
CDR3 length: 16

CDR3 DNA: TGTGCCAGCAGTTACTCGGACAGGGGAGGTGGGGCCAACGTCCTGACTTTC
CDR3 protein: CASSYSDRGGGANVLTF
V gene: TRBV6-2/TRBV6-3
D gene: TRBD1
J gene: TRBJ2-6
clone size: many
CDR3 length: 17

CDR3 DNA: TGCAGTGCAAATCGGGGGGACACCTACAATGAGCAGTTCTTC
CDR3 protein: CSANRGDTYNEQFF
V gene: TRBV20-1
D gene: .
J gene: TRBJ2-1
clone size: many
CDR3 length: 14

CDR3 DNA: TGTGCCAGCAGTTGGGACAGGGAAGATACGCAGTATTTT
CDR3 protein: CASSWDREDTQYF
V gene: TRBV5-6
D gene: TRBD1
J gene: TRBJ2-3
clone size: many
CDR3 length: 13

CDR3 DNA: TGTGCCAGCAGCTGGGGCGGGGGGGGCCGGCTCCAAGAGACCCAGTACTTC
CDR3 protein: CASSWGGGGRLQETQYF
V gene: TRBV7-2
D gene: TRBD2
J gene: TRBJ2-5
clone size: many
CDR3 length: 17

CDR3 DNA: TGCGCCAGCAGCGCAACCCCGGGACAAAGTGAAGCTTTCTTT
CDR3 protein: CASSATPGQSEAFF
V gene: TRBV5-1
D gene: .
J gene: TRBJ1-1
clone size: .
CDR3 length: 14

CDR3 DNA: TGCGCCAGCAGCCAAGGAGGCGGGGGCACGCAGTATTTT
CDR3 protein: CASSQGGGGTQYF
V gene: TRBV4-3
D gene: .
J gene: TRBJ2-3
clone size: many
CDR3 length: 13

CDR3 DNA: TGTGCCAGCAGCTTAGGAGCGGGGGGGCTCCCCAATGAGCAGTTCTTC
CDR3 protein: CASSLGAGGLPNEQFF
V gene: TRBV11-2
D gene: TRBD2
J gene: TRBJ2-1
clone size: many
CDR3 length: 16

CDR3 DNA: TGTGCCAGCAGCCCCTCGGCATCGCGATTCTCCTACGAGCAGTACTTC
CDR3 protein: CASSPSASRFSYEQYF
V gene: TRBV5-6
D gene: .
J gene: TRBJ2-7
clone size: many
CDR3 length: 16

CDR3 DNA: TGCGCCAGCAGTGACCCTTACGAGCAGTTCTTC
CDR3 protein: CASSDPYEQFF
V gene: TRBV10-2
D gene: .
J gene: TRBJ2-1
clone size: .
CDR3 length: 11

CDR3 DNA: TGTGCCAGCAGTTTACCATCCAGCGGGGGGGCCTTCGGGGAGCTGTTTTTT
CDR3 protein: CASSLPSSGGAFGELFF
V gene: TRBV28
D gene: TRBD2
J gene: TRBJ2-2
clone size: .
CDR3 length: 17

CDR3 DNA: TGTGCCAGCAGTGGACTGGATAGTTCACCCCTCCACTTT
CDR3 protein: CASSGLDSSPLHF
V gene: TRBV6-1
D gene: .
J gene: TRBJ1-6
clone size: .
CDR3 length: 13

CDR3 DNA: TGTGCCAGCAGTTACAGCGGACAGGAGAACTACGAGCAGTACTTC
CDR3 protein: CASSYSGQENYEQYF
V gene: TRBV6-5
D gene: TRBD1
J gene: TRBJ2-7
clone size: .
CDR3 length: 15

CDR3 DNA: TGTGCCAGCAGCCTCGGGACAGGGTTCTCCTACGAGCAGTACTTC
CDR3 protein: CASSLGTGFSYEQYF
V gene: TRBV28
D gene: TRBD1
J gene: TRBJ2-7
clone size: .
CDR3 length: 15

CDR3 DNA: TGCAGTGCCCAAACCGCGGATGGGTATGGCTACACCTTC
CDR3 protein: CSAQTADGYGYTF
V gene: TRBV20-1
D gene: .
J gene: TRBJ1-2
clone size: many
CDR3 length: 13

CDR3 DNA: TGTGCCAGCAGCCAGACGGGACTAGTCGGTAGTGAGCAGTTCTTC
CDR3 protein: CASSQTGLVGSEQFF
V gene: TRBV4-2
D gene: TRBD2
J gene: TRBJ2-1
clone size: .
CDR3 length: 15

CDR3 DNA: TGTGCCAGCGGCAGGAACACTGAAGCTTTCTTT
CDR3 protein: CASGRNTEAFF
V gene: TRBV6-2/TRBV6-3
D gene: .
J gene: TRBJ1-1
clone size: many
CDR3 length: 11

CDR3 DNA: TGTGCCAGCAGCTTGTCGGGGGCCCGGGATACGCAGTATTTT
CDR3 protein: CASSLSGARDTQYF
V gene: TRBV7-2
D gene: .
J gene: TRBJ2-3
clone size: many
CDR3 length: 14

CDR3 DNA: TGCGCCAGCAGCAAGGATCCGAGAGGGGACTACGAGCAGTACTTC
CDR3 protein: CASSKDPRGDYEQYF
V gene: TRBV5-1
D gene: .
J gene: TRBJ2-7
clone size: many
CDR3 length: 15

CDR3 DNA: TGTGCCAGCAGCTTTAGCGGGGGGGCCACAGATACGCAGTATTTT
CDR3 protein: CASSFSGGATDTQYF
V gene: TRBV6-2/TRBV6-3
D gene: TRBD2
J gene: TRBJ2-3
clone size: many
CDR3 length: 15